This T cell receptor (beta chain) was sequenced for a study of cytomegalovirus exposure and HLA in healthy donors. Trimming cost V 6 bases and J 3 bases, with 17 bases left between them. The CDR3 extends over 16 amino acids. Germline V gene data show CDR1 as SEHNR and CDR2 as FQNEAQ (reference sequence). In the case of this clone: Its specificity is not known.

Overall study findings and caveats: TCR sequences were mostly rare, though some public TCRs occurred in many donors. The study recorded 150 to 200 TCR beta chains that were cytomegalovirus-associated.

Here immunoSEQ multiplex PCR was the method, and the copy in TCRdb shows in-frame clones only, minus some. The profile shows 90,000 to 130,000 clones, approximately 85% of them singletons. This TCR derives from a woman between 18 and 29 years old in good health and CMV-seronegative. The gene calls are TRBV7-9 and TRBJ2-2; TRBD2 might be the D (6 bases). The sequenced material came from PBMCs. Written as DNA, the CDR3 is TGTGCCAGCAGAGATAGACTAGTCGGCGACACCGGGGAGCTGTTTTTT. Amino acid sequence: CASRDRLVGDTGELFF.